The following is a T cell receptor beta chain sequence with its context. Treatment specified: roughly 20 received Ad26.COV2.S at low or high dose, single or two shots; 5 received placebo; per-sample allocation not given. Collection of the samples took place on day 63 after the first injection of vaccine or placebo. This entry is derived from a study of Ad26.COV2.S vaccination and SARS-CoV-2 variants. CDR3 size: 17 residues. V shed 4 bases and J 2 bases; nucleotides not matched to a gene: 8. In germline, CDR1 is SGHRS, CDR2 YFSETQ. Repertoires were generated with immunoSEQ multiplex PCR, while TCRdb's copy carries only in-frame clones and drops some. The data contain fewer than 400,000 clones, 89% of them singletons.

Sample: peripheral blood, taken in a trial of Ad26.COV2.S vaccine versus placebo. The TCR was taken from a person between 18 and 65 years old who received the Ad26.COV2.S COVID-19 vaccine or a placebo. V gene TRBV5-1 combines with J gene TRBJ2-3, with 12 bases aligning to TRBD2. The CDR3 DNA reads TGCGCCAGCAGCCTGGAGCTAGCGGGAGGGGCCACAGATACGCAGTATTTT. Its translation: CASSLELAGGATDTQYF.